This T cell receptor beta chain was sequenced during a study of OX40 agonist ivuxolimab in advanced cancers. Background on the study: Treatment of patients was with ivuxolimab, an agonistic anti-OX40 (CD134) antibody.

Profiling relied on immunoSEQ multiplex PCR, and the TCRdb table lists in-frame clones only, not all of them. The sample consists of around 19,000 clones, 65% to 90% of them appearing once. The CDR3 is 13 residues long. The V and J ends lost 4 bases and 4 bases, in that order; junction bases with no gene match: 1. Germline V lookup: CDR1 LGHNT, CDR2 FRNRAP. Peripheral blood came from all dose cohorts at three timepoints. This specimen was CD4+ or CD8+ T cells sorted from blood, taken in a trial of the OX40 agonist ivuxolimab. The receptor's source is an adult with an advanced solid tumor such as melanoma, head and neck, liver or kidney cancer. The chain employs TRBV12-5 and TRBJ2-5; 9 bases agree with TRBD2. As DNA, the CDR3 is TGTGCTAGTGGTTCTAGCGGGACAGAGACCCAGTACTTC. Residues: CASGSSGTETQYF.